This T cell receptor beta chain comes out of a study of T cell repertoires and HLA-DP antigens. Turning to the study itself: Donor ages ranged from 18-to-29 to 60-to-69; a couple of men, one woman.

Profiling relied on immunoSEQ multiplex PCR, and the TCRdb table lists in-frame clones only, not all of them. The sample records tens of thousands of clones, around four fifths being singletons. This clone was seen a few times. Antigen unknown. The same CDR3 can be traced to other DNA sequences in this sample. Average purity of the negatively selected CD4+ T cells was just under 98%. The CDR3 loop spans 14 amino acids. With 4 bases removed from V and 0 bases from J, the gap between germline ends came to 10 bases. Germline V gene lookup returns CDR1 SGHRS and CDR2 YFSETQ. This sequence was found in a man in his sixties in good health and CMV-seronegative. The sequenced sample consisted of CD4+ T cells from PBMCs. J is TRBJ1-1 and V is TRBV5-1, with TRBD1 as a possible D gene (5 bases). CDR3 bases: TGCGCCAGCAGCCCGGACACGTTGAACACTGAAGCTTTCTTT. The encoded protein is CASSPDTLNTEAFF.